Below are 14 T cell receptor beta chains sequenced from a single sample in a study of CD8 T cells in Susac syndrome (dated by TCRdb to the late 2010s). The library was built by means of the immunoSEQ multiplex PCR assay. RNA was extracted using the RNeasy kit, and roughly 0.5 to 1 ug of the RNA was reverse transcribed with random hexamers. The public sequencing data were trimmed at Q25 with fastp and processed into clonotypes with MiXCR by TCRdb, which kept only in-frame beta chains. Rows with a matching CDR3 protein are joined into one entry that keeps the most common DNA and genes. The sample table shows some 450,000 distinct CDR3 sequences, and 75% to 90% are seen once. 0.12% of the sample rests with the top ten. Sequencing used CD8+ T cells from PBMCs. These receptors were collected from a human donor with multiple sclerosis.

The gene calls are TRBV12-2 and TRBJ1-5; TRBD1 reflects the table's D call only, with no check against the DNA. TRBV12-2 is tagged as a pseudogene. The CDR3 has 13 amino acids. CDR3 bases: TGTGCAAGTCGCTCCCGGACGGTTCAGCCCCAGCATTTT. Residues: CASRSRTVQPQHF.

As for this clonotype: A junction boundary mismatches the germline segment, possibly from a read error. This chain joins TRBV5-1 and TRBJ2-1; D ambiguous. The CDR3 sequence is 14 residues long. Germline CDR1 is SGHRS and CDR2 is YFSETQ. DNA of the CDR3: TGCGCCAGCGTTAGTGACGGCTCCTACAATGAGCAGCTCTTC. Translating gives CASVSDGSYNEQLF. Together with reference TRBV5-1 and TRBJ2-1, the CDR3 gives the full variable domain: KAGVTQTPRYLIKTRGQQVTLSCSPISGHRSVSWYQQTPGQGLQFLFEYFSETQRNKGNFPGRFSGRQFSNSRSEMNVSTLELGDSALYLCASVSDGSYNEQLFGPGTRLTVL.

The chain is built from TRBV23-1 and TRBJ1-5, with D unresolved. TRBV23-1 is labeled an ORF, and its function is uncertain. CDR3 length: 13 residues. V was pared by 5 bases and J by 9 bases, with 14 bases between. CDR3 amino acids: CASSFVPSWPQHF. The CDR3 bases are TGCGCCAGCAGTTTTGTCCCCTCGTGGCCCCAGCATTTT.

This chain connects TRBV20-1 to TRBJ2-7, with a tentative D call TRBD2 (7 bases). Germline loops: CDR1 DFQATT, CDR2 SNEGSKA (reference sequence). V lost 2 bases and J lost 1, with 18 bases in between. The CDR3 is 16 residues long. The CDR3 region has the DNA TGCAGTGCTAGAATTTTCGGGGGGCAGGGGTCCTACGAGCAGTACTTC. Its protein product is CSARIFGGQGSYEQYF.

V and J are TRBV5-1 and TRBJ1-4; the D is unclear. Deletions cut 3 bases from V and 0 bases from J, with 15 bases between. This CDR3 is built from 17 residues. From germline, CDR1 is SGHRS and CDR2 YFSETQ. CDR3 in amino acids: CASSWNRQEPTNEKLFF. The CDR3 DNA reads as TGCGCCAGCAGCTGGAATCGCCAGGAGCCAACTAATGAAAAACTGTTTTTT.

This chain joins TRBV30 and TRBJ2-1, with no clear D. With 4 bases removed from V and 2 bases from J, the gap between germline ends came to 15 bases. CDR1 is GTSNPN, CDR2 SVGIG, per germline (reference sequence). This CDR3 has 15 amino acids. The CDR3 coding sequence is TGTGCCTGGAAACCTTCCGGGCGGCCCTACAATGAGCAGTTCTTC. Translation gives CAWKPSGRPYNEQFF.

The chain is built from TRBV4-1 and TRBJ2-5; possibly TRBD2 for D (7 bases). This CDR3 is 15 amino acids long. Trimming took 0 bases from V and 5 from J, leaving 13 bases between them. CDR1 is MGHRA and CDR2 is YSYEKL in the germline V gene. CDR3 DNA sequence: TGCGCCAGCAGCCAAGAGGAGGGGGGGATGGAGACCCAGTACTTC. Protein product: CASSQEEGGMETQYF.

The chain employs TRBV28 and TRBJ2-3; D is tentatively TRBD1 or TRBD2 (6 bases each). Germline V lookup: CDR1 MDHEN, CDR2 SYDVKM. The CDR3 covers 15 residues. With 4 bases removed from V and 5 bases from J, the gap between germline ends came to 16 bases. CDR3 sequence reads: CASSSLKEGQDTQYF. The CDR3 DNA is TGTGCCAGCAGTTCCCTCAAGGAGGGACAAGATACGCAGTATTTT.

The V and J genes are TRBV30 and TRBJ1-4; D not resolved. Germline CDR1 GTSNPN, CDR2 SVGIG (reference sequence). The CDR3 totals 14 residues. V was pared by 2 bases and J by 7 bases, with 14 bases between. CDR3 region: CAWSTRAEFEKLFF. The CDR3 nucleotides are TGTGCCTGGAGTACCCGAGCGGAGTTTGAAAAACTGTTTTTT.

This chain joins TRBV24-1 and TRBJ1-1, with TRBD1 matching 9 bases. CDR1 and CDR2 from the germline V gene are KGHDR and SFDVKD. CDR3 length equals 13 residues. V dropped 10 bases and J dropped 2; count of bases not matched to a gene: 4. The DNA of the CDR3 is TGTGCCACACAGGGGGCACCAAACACTGAAGCTTTCTTT. This codes for CATQGAPNTEAFF.

V gene TRBV12-3 or TRBV12-4 combines with J gene TRBJ1-5; D is possibly TRBD1 (6 bases). CDR3 size: 17 residues. The V end was cut by 0 bases, the J end by 7 bases, with 19 bases between. CDR3 DNA: TGTGCCAGCAGTTTAGCGCGGGGGGGGGCGACGGAACAGCCCCAGCATTTT. Translated: CASSLARGGATEQPQHF.

This CDR3 reads CAISEPFIGETGSPLHF. The DNA of the CDR3 is TGTGCCATCAGTGAGCCATTTATAGGGGAGACGGGTTCACCCCTCCACTTT. The chain is built from TRBV10-3 and TRBJ1-6; possibly TRBD1 for D (5 bases). The CDR3 runs to 17 residues. Germline loops: CDR1 ENHRY, CDR2 SYGVKD. The ends were cut back, 2 bases at V and 9 bases at J, with 20 bases in the middle.

This clonotype was counted once. This chain joins TRBV6-6 and TRBJ2-5; possibly TRBD1 for D (5 bases). Per germline, CDR1 MNHNY and CDR2 SVGAGI (reference sequence). Trimming pared 6 bases from V and 5 bases from J, leaving 19 bases between. CDR3 length: 15 amino acids. CDR3 sequence reads: CASRYRAAAGETQYF. In DNA form, the CDR3 reads TGTGCCAGCAGGTACCGGGCGGCGGCAGGGGAGACCCAGTACTTC.

The chain uses TRBV7-2 and TRBJ1-1; TRBD1 agrees at 8 bases. The germline V gene encodes CDR1 SGHTA and CDR2 FQGNSA. After removal of 1 base from V and 4 bases from J, the junction contained 11 bases not matched to a gene. CDR3 length: 17 amino acids. The CDR3 region is CASSLVVRGLHSTEAFF. The CDR3 coding sequence is TGTGCCAGCAGCTTAGTAGTCAGGGGGCTACATTCCACTGAAGCTTTCTTT.